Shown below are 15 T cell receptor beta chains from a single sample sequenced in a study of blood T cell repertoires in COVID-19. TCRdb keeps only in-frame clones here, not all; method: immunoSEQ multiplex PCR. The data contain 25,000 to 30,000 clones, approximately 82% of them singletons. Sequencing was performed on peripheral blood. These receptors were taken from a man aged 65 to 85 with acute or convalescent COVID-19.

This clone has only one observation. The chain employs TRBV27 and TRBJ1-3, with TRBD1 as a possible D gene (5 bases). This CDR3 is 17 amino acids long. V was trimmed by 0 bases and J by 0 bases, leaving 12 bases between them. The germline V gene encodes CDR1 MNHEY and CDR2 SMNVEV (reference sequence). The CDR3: CASSLSGHTSSGNTIYF. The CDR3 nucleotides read TGTGCCAGCAGTTTATCCGGACACACGAGCTCTGGAAACACCATATATTTT.

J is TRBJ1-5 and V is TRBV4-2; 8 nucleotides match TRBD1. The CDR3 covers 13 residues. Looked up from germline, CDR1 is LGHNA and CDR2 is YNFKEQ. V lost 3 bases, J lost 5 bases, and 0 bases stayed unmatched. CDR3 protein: CASSQDRDQPQHF. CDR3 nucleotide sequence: TGTGCCAGCAGCCAGGACAGGGATCAGCCCCAGCATTTT.

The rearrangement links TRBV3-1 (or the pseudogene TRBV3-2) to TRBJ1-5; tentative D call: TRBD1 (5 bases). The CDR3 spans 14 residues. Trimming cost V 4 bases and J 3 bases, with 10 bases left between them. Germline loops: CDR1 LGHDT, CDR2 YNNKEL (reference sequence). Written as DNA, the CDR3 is TGTGCCAGCAGCCTAGGACAAGACAATCAGCCCCAGCATTTT. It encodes CASSLGQDNQPQHF.

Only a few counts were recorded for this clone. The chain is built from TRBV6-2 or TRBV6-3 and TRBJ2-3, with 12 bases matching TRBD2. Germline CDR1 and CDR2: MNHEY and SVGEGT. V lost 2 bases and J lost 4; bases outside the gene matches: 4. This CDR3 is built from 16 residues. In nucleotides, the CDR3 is TGTGCCAGCAGTTACCGGACTAGCGGGACAGCAGATACGCAGTATTTT. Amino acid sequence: CASSYRTSGTADTQYF.

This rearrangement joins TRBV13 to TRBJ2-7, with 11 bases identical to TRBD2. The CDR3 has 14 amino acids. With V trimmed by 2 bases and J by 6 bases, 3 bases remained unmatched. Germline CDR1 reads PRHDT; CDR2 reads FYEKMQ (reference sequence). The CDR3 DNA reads TGTGCCAGCAGCTTACCAGGGACTAGCGGCGAGCAGTACTTC. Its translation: CASSLPGTSGEQYF.

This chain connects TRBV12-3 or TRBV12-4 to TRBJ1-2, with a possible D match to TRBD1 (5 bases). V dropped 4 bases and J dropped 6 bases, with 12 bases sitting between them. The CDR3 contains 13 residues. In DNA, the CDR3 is TGTGCCAGCAGTTACCTCAGGGTAGATGGCTACACCTTC. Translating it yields CASSYLRVDGYTF.

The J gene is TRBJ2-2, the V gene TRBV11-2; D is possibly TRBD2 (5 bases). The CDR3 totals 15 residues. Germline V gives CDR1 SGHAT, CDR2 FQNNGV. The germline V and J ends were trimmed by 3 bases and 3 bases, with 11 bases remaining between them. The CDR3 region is CASSFTSLDTGELFF. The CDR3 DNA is TGTGCCAGCAGCTTTACCTCACTAGACACCGGGGAGCTGTTTTTT. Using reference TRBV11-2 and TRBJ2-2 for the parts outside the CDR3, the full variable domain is EAGVAQSPRYKIIEKRQSVAFWCNPISGHATLYWYQQILGQGPKLLIQFQNNGVVDDSQLPKDRFSAERLKGVDSTLKIQPAKLEDSAVYLCASSFTSLDTGELFFGEGSRLTVL.

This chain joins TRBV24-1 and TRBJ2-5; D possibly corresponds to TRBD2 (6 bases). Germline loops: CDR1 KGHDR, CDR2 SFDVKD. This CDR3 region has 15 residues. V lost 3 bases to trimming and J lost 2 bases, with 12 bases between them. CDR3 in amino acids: CATSDTKGLQETQYF. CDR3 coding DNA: TGTGCCACCAGTGATACCAAGGGACTTCAAGAGACCCAGTACTTC.

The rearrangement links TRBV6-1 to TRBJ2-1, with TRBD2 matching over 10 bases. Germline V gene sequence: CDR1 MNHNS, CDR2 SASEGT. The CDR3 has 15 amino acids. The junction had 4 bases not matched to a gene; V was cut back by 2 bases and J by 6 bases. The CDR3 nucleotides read TGTGCCAGCAGTGAATCACTAGCGGGGATCAATGAGCAGTTCTTC. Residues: CASSESLAGINEQFF.

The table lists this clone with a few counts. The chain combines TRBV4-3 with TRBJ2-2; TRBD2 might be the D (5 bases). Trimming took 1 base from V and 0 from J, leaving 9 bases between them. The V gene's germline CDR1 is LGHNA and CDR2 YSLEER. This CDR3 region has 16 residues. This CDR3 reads CASSQGRGSNTGELFF. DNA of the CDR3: TGCGCCAGCAGCCAAGGACGGGGATCGAACACCGGGGAGCTGTTTTTT.

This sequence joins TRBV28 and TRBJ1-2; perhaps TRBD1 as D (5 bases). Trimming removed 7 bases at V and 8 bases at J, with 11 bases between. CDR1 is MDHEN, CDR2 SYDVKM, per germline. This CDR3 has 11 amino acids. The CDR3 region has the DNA TGTGCCAGCACGGGGGTAGGAGGCTACACCTTC. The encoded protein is CASTGVGGYTF.

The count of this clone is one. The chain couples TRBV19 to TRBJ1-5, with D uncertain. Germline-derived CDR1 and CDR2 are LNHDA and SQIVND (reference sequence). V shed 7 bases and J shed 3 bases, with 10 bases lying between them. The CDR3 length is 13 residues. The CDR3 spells CASTGSDNQPQHF. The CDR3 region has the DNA TGTGCCAGTACGGGGTCGGACAATCAGCCCCAGCATTTT.

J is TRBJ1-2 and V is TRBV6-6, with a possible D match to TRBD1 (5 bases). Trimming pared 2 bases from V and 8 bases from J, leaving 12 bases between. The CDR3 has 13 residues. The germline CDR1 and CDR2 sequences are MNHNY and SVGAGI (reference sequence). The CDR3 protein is CASSYKGAGGYTF. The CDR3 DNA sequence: TGTGCCAGCAGTTACAAAGGGGCGGGAGGCTACACCTTC.

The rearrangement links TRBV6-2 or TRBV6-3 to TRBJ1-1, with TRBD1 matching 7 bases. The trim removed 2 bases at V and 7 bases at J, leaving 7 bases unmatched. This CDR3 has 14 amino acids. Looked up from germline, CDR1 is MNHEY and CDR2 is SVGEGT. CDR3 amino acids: CASSYLDRAGEAFF. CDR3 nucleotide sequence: TGTGCCAGCAGTTACCTCGACAGGGCCGGTGAAGCTTTCTTT.

This chain's CDR3 is CAWSRPRTEETQYF. The CDR3, as DNA: TGTGCCTGGAGCCGGCCCAGGACAGAAGAGACCCAGTACTTC. The chain recombines TRBV30 with TRBJ2-5; D may be TRBD1 (6 bases). V was pared by 3 bases and J by 3 bases, with 14 bases between. Germline V gene sequence: CDR1 GTSNPN, CDR2 SVGIG (reference sequence). The CDR3 sequence is 14 residues long. Variable domain in full (rest from reference TRBV30 and TRBJ2-5): SQTIHQWPATLVQPVGSPLSLECTVEGTSNPNLYWYRQAAGRGLQLLFYSVGIGQISSEVPQNLSASRPQDRQFILSSKKLLLSDSGFYLCAWSRPRTEETQYFGPGTRLLVL.